These 6 T cell receptor beta chains originate from one sample sequenced in a study of shared clonotypes between healthy human individuals. Repertoires were generated with immunoSEQ multiplex PCR, while TCRdb's copy carries only in-frame clones and drops some. The table records over 800,000 clones, roughly 92% of them present only once. Terminally differentiated effector memory CD45RA+ cells were excluded by CCR7 positive selection of CD45RO-negative cells. Sequences were obtained from naive CD8+ T cells sorted from blood. Receptor source: a young man in good health.

This chain's CDR3 is CASSDSGGSNEQFF. The DNA for the CDR3 is TGTGCCAGCAGTGACTCTGGGGGGTCTAATGAGCAGTTCTTC. The chain is built from TRBV6-4 and TRBJ2-1; possibly TRBD2 for D (6 bases). Per the germline V gene, CDR1 is MRHNA and CDR2 is SNTAGT. The ends were cut back, 0 bases at V and 7 bases at J, with 10 bases in the middle. CDR3 size: 14 residues.

The chain combines TRBV28 with TRBJ2-1, with TRBD1 as a possible D gene (6 bases). Trimming removed 3 bases at V and 5 bases at J, with 17 bases between. The CDR3 is 16 amino acids. The germline CDR1 and CDR2 sequences are MDHEN and SYDVKM. CDR3 nucleotides: TGTGCCAGCAGTTTGTTGACAGGAGGTAAGGACAATGAGCAGTTCTTC. This encodes CASSLLTGGKDNEQFF.

This clone was detected a few times. The genes are TRBV28 and TRBJ1-2, with 8 positions matching TRBD1. CDR1 and CDR2 (germline): MDHEN, SYDVKM. The trim removed 2 bases at V and 6 bases at J, leaving 8 bases unmatched. The CDR3 has 15 residues. CDR3 in DNA: TGTGCCAGCAGTTTAAAGGCAGGGGGCGCTGATGGCTACACCTTC. Translated: CASSLKAGGADGYTF.

J is TRBJ2-5 and V is TRBV7-9; 7 bases are a match to TRBD2. This CDR3 has 15 amino acids. Per germline, CDR1 SEHNR and CDR2 FQNEAQ (reference sequence). V lost 3 bases and J lost 4; bases outside the gene matches: 8. CDR3 region: CASSFVGEGRETQYF. The DNA for the CDR3 is TGTGCCAGCAGCTTTGTAGGGGAGGGCCGAGAGACCCAGTACTTC.

The gene calls are TRBV2 and TRBJ2-2; D ambiguous. Germline assignment: CDR1 SNHLY and CDR2 FYNNEI. The CDR3 covers 13 residues. Between the trimmed V and J ends, which lost 8 bases and 1 base, there was a span of 8 bases. The CDR3 sequence: CASLWLNTGELFF. The CDR3 nucleotides are TGTGCCAGCCTGTGGCTGAACACCGGGGAGCTGTTTTTT.

Concerning this clone itself: Other DNA sequences of this sample code for an identical CDR3. The chain has TRBV5-5 and TRBJ1-1; no clear D gene. Trimming pared 0 bases from V and 1 base from J, leaving 4 bases between. The CDR3 is 13 residues long. Germline-derived CDR1 and CDR2 are SGHKS and YYEKEE (reference sequence). The CDR3 nucleotides are TGTGCCAGCAGCTTGGGTAGGAACACTGAAGCTTTCTTT. Translated, it gives CASSLGRNTEAFF.